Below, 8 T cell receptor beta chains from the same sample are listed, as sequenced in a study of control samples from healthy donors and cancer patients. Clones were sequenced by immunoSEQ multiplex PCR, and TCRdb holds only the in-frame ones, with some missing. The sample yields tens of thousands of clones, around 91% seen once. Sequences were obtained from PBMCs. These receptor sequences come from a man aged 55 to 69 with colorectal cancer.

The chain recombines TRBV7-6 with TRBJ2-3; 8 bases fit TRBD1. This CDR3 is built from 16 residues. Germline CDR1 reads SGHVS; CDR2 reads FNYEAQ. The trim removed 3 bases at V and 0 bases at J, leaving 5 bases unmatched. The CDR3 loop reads CASSFGQGESTDTQYF. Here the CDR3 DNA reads TGTGCCAGCAGCTTCGGACAGGGCGAAAGCACAGATACGCAGTATTTT.

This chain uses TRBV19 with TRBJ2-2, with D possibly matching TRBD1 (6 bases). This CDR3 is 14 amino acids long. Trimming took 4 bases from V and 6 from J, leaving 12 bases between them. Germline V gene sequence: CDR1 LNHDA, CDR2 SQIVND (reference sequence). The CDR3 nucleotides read TGTGCCAGTAGTAGCCAACAGGGTCCCGGGGAGCTGTTTTTT. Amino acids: CASSSQQGPGELFF.

CDR3 amino acids: CASSRTGGTSGANVLTF. The CDR3 DNA reads as TGCGCCAGCTCTAGGACAGGGGGCACCTCTGGGGCCAACGTCCTGACTTTC. V gene TRBV4-1 combines with J gene TRBJ2-6; 11 bases are a match to TRBD1. This CDR3 has 17 amino acids. The V and J ends lost 8 bases and 0 bases, in that order; junction bases with no gene match: 6. CDR1 is MGHRA and CDR2 is YSYEKL in the germline V gene.

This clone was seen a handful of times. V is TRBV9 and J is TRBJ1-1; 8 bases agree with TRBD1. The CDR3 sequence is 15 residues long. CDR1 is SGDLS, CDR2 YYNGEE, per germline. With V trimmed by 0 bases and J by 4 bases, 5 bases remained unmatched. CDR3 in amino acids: CASSVAQGAGTEAFF. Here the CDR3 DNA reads TGTGCCAGCAGCGTAGCGCAGGGGGCAGGCACTGAAGCTTTCTTT.

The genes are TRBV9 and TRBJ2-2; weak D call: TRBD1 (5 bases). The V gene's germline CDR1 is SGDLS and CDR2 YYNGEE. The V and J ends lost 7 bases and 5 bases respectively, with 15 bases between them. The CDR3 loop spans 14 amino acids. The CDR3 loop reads CASEGRAQTGELFF. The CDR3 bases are TGTGCCAGCGAAGGCAGGGCGCAAACCGGGGAGCTGTTTTTT.

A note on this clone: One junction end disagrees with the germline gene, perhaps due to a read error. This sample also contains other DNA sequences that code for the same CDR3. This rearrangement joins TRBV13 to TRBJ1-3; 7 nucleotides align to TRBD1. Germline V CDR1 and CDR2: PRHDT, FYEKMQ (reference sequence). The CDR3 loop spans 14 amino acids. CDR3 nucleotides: TGTGCCAGCCTTCGAGGGGGCTCTGGGAACACCATATATTTT. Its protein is CASLRGGSGNTIYF.

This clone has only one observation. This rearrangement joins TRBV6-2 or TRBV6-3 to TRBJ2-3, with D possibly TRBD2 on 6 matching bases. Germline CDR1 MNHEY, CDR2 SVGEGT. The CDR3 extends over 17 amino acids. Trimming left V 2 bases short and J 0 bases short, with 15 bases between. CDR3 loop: CASSYGGSAGSTDTQYF. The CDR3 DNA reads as TGTGCCAGCAGTTACGGCGGGTCTGCGGGAAGCACAGATACGCAGTATTTT.

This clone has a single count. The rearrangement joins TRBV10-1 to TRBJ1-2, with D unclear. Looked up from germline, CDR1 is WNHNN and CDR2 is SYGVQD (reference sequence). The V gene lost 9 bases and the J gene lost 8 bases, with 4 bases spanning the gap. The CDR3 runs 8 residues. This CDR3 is CARGGYTF. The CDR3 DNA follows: TGCGCCAGGGGGGGCTACACCTTC.